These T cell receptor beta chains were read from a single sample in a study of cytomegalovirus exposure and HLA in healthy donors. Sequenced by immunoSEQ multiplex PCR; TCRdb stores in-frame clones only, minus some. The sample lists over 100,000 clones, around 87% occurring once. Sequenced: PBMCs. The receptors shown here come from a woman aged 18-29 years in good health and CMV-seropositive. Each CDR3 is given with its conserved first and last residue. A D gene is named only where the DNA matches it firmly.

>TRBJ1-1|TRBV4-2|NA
TGTGCCAGCAGCCCATGGACTGGCTTCTCTGAAGCTTTCTTT
CASSPWTGFSEAFF
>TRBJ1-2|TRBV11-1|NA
TGTGCCAGCAGCTTCCTTGGACAGCCTGGCTACACCTTC
CASSFLGQPGYTF
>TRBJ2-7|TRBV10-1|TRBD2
TGCGCCAGCAGGCCCGGACAGGGGGCCGGGACTAGCGGGAGAGGGGTCTACGAGCAGTACTTC
CASRPGQGAGTSGRGVYEQYF
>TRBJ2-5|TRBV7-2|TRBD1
TGTGCCAGCAGCTGGACAGGGAGGCAAGAGACCCAGTACTTC
CASSWTGRQETQYF
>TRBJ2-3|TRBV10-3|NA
TGTGCCATCAGTGTCGGGGAGACAGATACGCAGTATTTT
CAISVGETDTQYF
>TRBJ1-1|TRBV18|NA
TGTGCCAGCTCACCAAACAGTAAGAACACTGAAGCTTTCTTT
CASSPNSKNTEAFF
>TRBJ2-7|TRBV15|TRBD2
TGTGCCACCAGCAGAGATAAAATTAGCGGGGGGCAGTACTTC
CATSRDKISGGQYF
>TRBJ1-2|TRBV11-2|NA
TGTGCCAGCAGCTTAGCCAGGGACTATGGCTACACCTTC
CASSLARDYGYTF
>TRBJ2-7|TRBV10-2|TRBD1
TGCGCCAGCAGTGGATTAGGGACAGGCCCCTACGAGCAGTACTTC
CASSGLGTGPYEQYF
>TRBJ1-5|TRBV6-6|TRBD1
TGTGCCAGCAGTGCCCGGGACAGAAATCAGCCCCAGCATTTT
CASSARDRNQPQHF
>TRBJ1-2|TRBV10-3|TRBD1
TGTGCCATCAGTGAGCGGGGACAGGAGATCTTC
CAISERGQEIF
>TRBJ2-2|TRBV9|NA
TGTGCCAGCAGCGTAGAAGGGGTGGGGACCGGGGAGCTGTTTTTT
CASSVEGVGTGELFF